Listed below are T cell receptor beta chains from one sample, sequenced in a study of metastatic and nonmetastatic thyroid tumors. TCRdb re-called clones via MiXCR from the PCR reads. Among tens of thousands of clones listed, approximately 51% were seen once. Sequenced input: tumor tissue. The receptors originated from a male donor with papillary thyroid cancer or a benign thyroid nodule (not recorded which). Some clones in this sample may be carry-over from other donors' samples. Both conserved end residues are part of each CDR3. The D gene is left open where the match is weak. Expanded clones get a size class; other rows say once, few or many, or leave the size out.

TRBJ2-7 NA once 15 TRBV3-1 CASSQVAGFVGEQYF TGTGCCAGCAGCCAAGTAGCAGGGTTTGTGGGCGAGCAGTACTTC
TRBJ2-7 TRBD2 NA 12 TRBV20-1 CSARAGAREQYF TGCAGTGCCAGAGCGGGAGCACGGGAGCAGTACTTC
TRBJ2-1 NA NA 16 TRBV6-2/TRBV6-3 CASRPIAEYSYNEQFF TGTGCCAGCAGGCCAATAGCGGAGTACTCCTACAATGAGCAGTTCTTC
TRBJ1-6 NA NA 15 TRBV19 CATSRGRGNNSPLHF TGTGCCACCTCACGGGGGAGGGGAAATAATTCACCCCTCCACTTT
TRBJ1-3 NA NA 16 TRBV9 CASSVLDGSSGNTIYF TGTGCCAGCAGCGTATTGGACGGGAGCTCTGGAAACACCATATATTTT
TRBJ1-5 NA NA 15 TRBV9 CASSVGVGSNQPQHF TGTGCCAGCAGCGTAGGGGTCGGTAGCAATCAGCCCCAGCATTTT
TRBJ2-7 TRBD1 NA 14 TRBV4-3 CASSPGTGTYEQYF TGCGCCAGCAGCCCGGGGACAGGGACCTACGAGCAGTACTTC
TRBJ2-2 NA NA 14 TRBV3-1 CASSQDPVTGELFF TGTGCCAGCAGCCAAGATCCAGTCACCGGGGAGCTGTTTTTT
TRBJ2-6 NA NA 17 TRBV20-1 CSAIDTGRYSGANVLTF TGCAGTGCTATTGATACAGGGCGGTACTCTGGGGCCAACGTCCTGACTTTC
TRBJ1-1 TRBD1 NA 15 TRBV2 CASSSPGQGRTEAFF TGTGCCAGCAGTTCACCGGGACAGGGGCGCACTGAAGCTTTCTTT
TRBJ2-7 NA few 15 TRBV4-2 CASSQYRDISYEQYF TGTGCCAGCAGCCAATACAGGGATATCTCTTACGAGCAGTACTTC
TRBJ1-3 TRBD1 few 15 TRBV20-1 CSARTGTGVENTIYF TGCAGTGCTAGAACCGGGACAGGGGTGGAGAACACCATATATTTT
TRBJ1-5 NA NA 14 TRBV6-5 CASSYLAGEQPQHF TGTGCCAGCAGTTACTTGGCAGGGGAGCAGCCCCAGCATTTT